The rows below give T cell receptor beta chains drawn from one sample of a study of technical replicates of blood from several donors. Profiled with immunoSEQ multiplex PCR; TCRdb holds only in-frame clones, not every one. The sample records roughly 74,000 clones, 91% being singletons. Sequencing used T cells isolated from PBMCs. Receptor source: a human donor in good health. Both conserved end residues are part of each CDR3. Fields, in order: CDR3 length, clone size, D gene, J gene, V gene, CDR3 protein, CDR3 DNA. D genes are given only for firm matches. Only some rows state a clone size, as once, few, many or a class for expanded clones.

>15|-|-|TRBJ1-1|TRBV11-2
CASSSVTGKNTEAFF
TGTGCCAGCAGCTCCGTCACAGGGAAAAACACTGAAGCTTTCTTT
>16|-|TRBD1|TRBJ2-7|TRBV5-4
CASEAYRDRGTYEQYF
TGTGCCAGCGAGGCTTACCGGGACAGGGGGACTTACGAGCAGTACTTC
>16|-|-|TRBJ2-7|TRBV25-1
CASLAGETGERYEQYF
TGTGCCAGCTTGGCGGGAGAGACAGGGGAGAGATACGAGCAGTACTTC
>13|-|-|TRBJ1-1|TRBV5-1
CASSLQANTEAFF
TGCGCCAGCAGCTTACAGGCTAACACTGAAGCTTTCTTT
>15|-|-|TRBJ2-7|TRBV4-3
CASSPGQLSTYEQYF
TGCGCCAGCAGCCCCGGACAGCTCTCTACCTACGAGCAGTACTTC
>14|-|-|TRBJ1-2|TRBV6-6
CASSYQGASDGYTF
TGTGCCAGCAGTTACCAAGGGGCCAGCGATGGCTACACCTTC
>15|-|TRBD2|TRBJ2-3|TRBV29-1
CSCGISGSRTDTQYF
TGCAGCTGCGGAATTAGCGGGAGCCGGACAGATACGCAGTATTTT
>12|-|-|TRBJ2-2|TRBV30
CAWGAFTGELFF
TGTGCCTGGGGTGCTTTCACCGGGGAGCTGTTTTTT
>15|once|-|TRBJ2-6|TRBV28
CASSVVGSGANVLTF
TGTGCCAGCTCGGTAGTTGGCTCTGGGGCCAACGTCCTGACTTTC
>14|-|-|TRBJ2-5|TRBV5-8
CASSLAAGVETQYF
TGTGCCAGCAGCTTGGCGGCCGGGGTAGAGACCCAGTACTTC
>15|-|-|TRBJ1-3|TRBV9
CASSVMEGPGNTIYF
TGTGCCAGCAGCGTAATGGAGGGACCTGGAAACACCATATATTTT
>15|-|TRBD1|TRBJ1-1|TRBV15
CATSTSTGADTEAFF
TGTGCCACCAGCACCTCTACAGGGGCCGACACTGAAGCTTTCTTT
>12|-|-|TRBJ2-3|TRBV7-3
CASSPGTDTQYF
TGTGCCAGCAGCCCAGGCACAGATACGCAGTATTTT
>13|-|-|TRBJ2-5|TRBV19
CASSDTRGETQYF
TGTGCCAGTAGTGATACAAGAGGGGAGACCCAGTACTTC
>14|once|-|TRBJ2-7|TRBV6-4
CASSEGLHTYEQYF
TGTGCCAGCAGTGAGGGACTGCATACCTACGAGCAGTACTTC
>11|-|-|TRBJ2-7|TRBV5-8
CASNPGYEQYF
TGTGCCAGCAACCCGGGCTACGAGCAGTACTTC
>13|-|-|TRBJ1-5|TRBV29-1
CSALTRADQPQHF
TGCAGCGCCCTCACGAGGGCGGATCAGCCCCAGCATTTT
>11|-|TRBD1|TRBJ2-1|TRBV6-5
CALGQGVEQFF
TGTGCCTTAGGACAGGGGGTTGAGCAGTTCTTC
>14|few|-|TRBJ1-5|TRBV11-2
CASSLGRVGQPQHF
TGTGCCAGCAGCCTGGGCAGGGTCGGTCAGCCCCAGCATTTT
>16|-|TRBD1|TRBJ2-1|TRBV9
CASSPTGVSSYNEQFF
TGTGCCAGCAGCCCCACAGGGGTTAGCTCCTACAATGAGCAGTTCTTC
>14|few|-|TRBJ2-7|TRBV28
CASSLGARPYEQYF
TGTGCCAGCAGTTTGGGGGCGCGCCCCTACGAGCAGTACTTC
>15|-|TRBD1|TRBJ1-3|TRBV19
CASSRDRVTGNTIYF
TGTGCCAGTAGCCGGGACAGGGTCACTGGAAACACCATATATTTT
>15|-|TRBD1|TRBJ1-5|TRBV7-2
CASSYRTGGNQPQHF
TGTGCCAGCAGCTATAGGACAGGGGGCAATCAGCCCCAGCATTTT
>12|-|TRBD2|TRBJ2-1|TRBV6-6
CASSYSLAEQFF
TGTGCCAGCAGTTACTCACTAGCGGAGCAGTTCTTC
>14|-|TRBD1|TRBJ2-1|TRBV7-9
CASSDTGGHNEQFF
TGTGCCAGCAGTGATACAGGGGGCCACAATGAGCAGTTCTTC
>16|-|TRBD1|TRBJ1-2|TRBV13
CASESWDRGALYGYTF
TGTGCCAGCGAAAGCTGGGACAGGGGAGCCCTCTATGGCTACACCTTC
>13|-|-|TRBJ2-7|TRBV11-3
CASGRNWVGEQYF
TGTGCCAGCGGGCGAAACTGGGTCGGCGAGCAGTACTTC
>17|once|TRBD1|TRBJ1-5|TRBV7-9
CASSLGGTAYSNQPQHF
TGTGCCAGCAGCTTAGGCGGGACAGCGTATAGCAATCAGCCCCAGCATTTT
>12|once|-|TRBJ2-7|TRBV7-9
CASSLAGGEQYF
TGTGCCAGCAGCTTAGCCGGAGGCGAGCAGTACTTC
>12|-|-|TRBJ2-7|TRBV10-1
CASSVDSIEQYF
TGCGCCAGCAGTGTAGACAGTATCGAGCAGTACTTC
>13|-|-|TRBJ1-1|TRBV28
CASGGQLNTEAFF
TGTGCCAGCGGCGGACAGCTGAACACTGAAGCTTTCTTT
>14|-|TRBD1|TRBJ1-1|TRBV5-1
CASSLSSGTGAAFF
TGCGCCAGCAGCTTGAGTTCGGGGACAGGGGCCGCTTTCTTT
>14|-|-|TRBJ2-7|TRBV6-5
CASSYRTAAYEQYF
TGTGCCAGCAGTTACCGGACAGCAGCCTACGAGCAGTACTTC
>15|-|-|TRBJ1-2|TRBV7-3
CASSLFPGGVDGYTF
TGTGCCAGCAGCTTATTCCCCGGGGGTGTCGATGGCTACACCTTC
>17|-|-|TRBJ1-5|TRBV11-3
CASSLAWGDRGTQPQHF
TGTGCCAGCAGCTTAGCTTGGGGGGACCGGGGTACTCAGCCCCAGCATTTT
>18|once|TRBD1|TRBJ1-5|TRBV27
CASSPSTGVGFFNQPQHF
TGTGCCAGCAGTCCCTCTACAGGGGTTGGTTTCTTCAATCAGCCCCAGCATTTT
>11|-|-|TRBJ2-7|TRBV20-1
CSARTSYEQYF
TGCAGTGCTAGAACTAGTTACGAGCAGTACTTC
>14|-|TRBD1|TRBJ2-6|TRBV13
CASSRQGGANVLTF
TGTGCCAGCAGCAGACAGGGAGGGGCCAACGTCCTGACTTTC
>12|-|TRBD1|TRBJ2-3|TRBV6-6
CASSWTGDTQYF
TGTGCCAGCAGTTGGACAGGGGATACGCAGTATTTT
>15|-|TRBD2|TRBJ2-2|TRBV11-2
CASSYTGTSSGELFF
TGTGCCAGCAGTTATACCGGGACTAGCTCCGGGGAGCTGTTTTTT
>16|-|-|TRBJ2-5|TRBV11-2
CASSLWFSEAQETQYF
TGTGCCAGCAGCCTCTGGTTCTCAGAGGCCCAAGAGACCCAGTACTTC
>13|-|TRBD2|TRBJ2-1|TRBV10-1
CASRAGVGNEQFF
TGCGCCAGTAGAGCGGGAGTAGGCAATGAGCAGTTCTTC